This T cell receptor beta chain originates from a study of T cells after yellow fever vaccination. This clonotype showed up just a few times. TCR cDNA, made by 5'RACE template switching, carried an added universal primer site and UMIs. TCRdb reanalysed the 5' RACE reads using MiXCR and keeps one entry per CDR3 protein. This sample has hundreds of thousands of distinct CDR3 sequences, with around 12% found just once. The TCR originated in a young man who received the YFV17D yellow fever vaccine. The sample in question was PBMCs, obtained on the day of the yellow fever booster vaccination.

The CDR3 coding sequence is TGCAGCGTTGAGCAGACTAGCGTTACCCCAGATACGCAGTATTTT. Its translation is CSVEQTSVTPDTQYF. The chain employs TRBV29-1 and TRBJ2-3; TRBD2 matches 8 bases. The CDR3 sequence is 15 residues long. CDR1 and CDR2 (germline): SQVTM, ANQGSEA. After removal of 3 bases from V and 4 bases from J, the junction contained 9 bases not matched to a gene.